This T cell receptor (beta chain) was found in a study of T cell responses to AZD1222 COVID-19 vaccine. General study results and limits: The study found vaccine-associated CD4 TCRs spanning spike, dominant at 160-218 and 743-854.

Germline V gives CDR1 MDHEN, CDR2 SYDVKM. The CDR3 is made up of 13 amino acids. V dropped 8 bases and J dropped 7; count of bases not matched to a gene: 9. This clone appeared a few times. Its specificity is unknown. TCRdb keeps only in-frame clones here, not all; method: immunoSEQ multiplex PCR. The table has 130,000 to 150,000 clones, 85% to 95% seen once. The TCR comes from an adult in good health. Sequenced material: peripheral blood, taken on day 0 of AZD1222 vaccination. This chain joins TRBV28 and TRBJ1-2; 8 bases agree with TRBD1. The CDR3 is CASLPGRGLGYTF. CDR3 DNA: TGTGCCAGCCTACCCGGCAGGGGGCTTGGCTACACCTTC.